What follows are 20 T cell receptor beta chains derived from one specimen sequenced in a study of blood T cell repertoires in COVID-19. Data came from immunoSEQ multiplex PCR; TCRdb stores just in-frame clones and leaves some out. The data contain approximately 170,000 clones, 70% to 80% of them seen just once; the ten biggest clones take up around a fifth. Sequenced material: PBMCs or T cells enriched from blood (not recorded which). These receptors were collected from a woman between 70 and 85 years old in a cohort exposed to, infected with or recovered from COVID-19 (not recorded which).

This clone was found once. V usage is TRBV28 and J usage is TRBJ1-2; D possibly corresponds to TRBD1 (6 bases). Germline CDR1 MDHEN, CDR2 SYDVKM. V gave up 6 bases and J gave up 5 bases, with 22 bases separating them. The CDR3 covers 16 residues. Written as DNA, the CDR3 is TGTGCCAGCAGCCCCAGGGGACTACAACCTCGATATGGCTACACCTTC. It yields the protein CASSPRGLQPRYGYTF.

This clone was recorded once. The genes are TRBV12-3 or TRBV12-4 and TRBJ1-5; D gene ambiguous. Deletions cut 6 bases from V and 5 bases from J, with 8 bases between. This CDR3 is built from 12 residues. CDR3 residues: CASSNMDQPQHF. The CDR3 coding sequence is TGTGCCAGCAGCAACATGGATCAGCCCCAGCATTTT.

This sequence joins TRBV4-2 and TRBJ1-2, with 7 bases aligning to TRBD1. Germline CDR1 is LGHNA and CDR2 is YNFKEQ. With V trimmed by 1 base and J by 8 bases, 16 bases remained unmatched. The CDR3 sequence is 17 residues long. The CDR3 nucleotides are TGTGCCAGCAGCCAAGGACAGGGAGGCGCAGCCTCGAGCGGCTACACCTTC. It encodes CASSQGQGGAASSGYTF.

The V and J genes are TRBV11-3 and TRBJ2-6; the match to TRBD2 covers 10 bases. J gave up 3 bases and V 5 bases, and 10 bases lay outside the gene matches. The CDR3 extends over 18 amino acids. Germline V gene lookup returns CDR1 SGHNT and CDR2 YENEEA. CDR3 protein: CASSPGGLAGVGANVLTF. CDR3 coding DNA: TGTGCCAGCAGCCCCGGGGGGCTAGCGGGAGTTGGGGCCAACGTCCTGACTTTC.

The CDR3 protein is CASNPGGASYGYTF. CDR3 sequence (DNA): TGTGCCAGCAACCCTGGGGGGGCGAGCTATGGCTACACCTTC. V gene TRBV28 combines with J gene TRBJ1-2; possibly TRBD1 for D (6 bases). This CDR3 has 14 amino acids. The V end lost 7 bases, the J end lost 4 bases, and 16 bases lay between the germline ends. CDR1 is MDHEN and CDR2 is SYDVKM in the germline V gene.

V and J are TRBV11-3 and TRBJ2-7; no definite D call. Germline V CDR1 and CDR2: SGHNT, YENEEA. V lost 5 bases to trimming and J lost 3 bases, with 11 bases between them. The CDR3 covers 13 residues. CDR3 loop: CASSLGAHYEQYF. In nucleotides, the CDR3 is TGTGCCAGCAGCCTCGGAGCTCACTACGAGCAGTACTTC.

The chain recombines TRBV9 with TRBJ1-3; D may be TRBD1 (5 bases). The germline CDR1 and CDR2 sequences are SGDLS and YYNGEE. This CDR3 has 15 residues. The V end lost 4 bases, the J end lost 0 bases, and 11 bases lay between the germline ends. CDR3: CASSPRQSSGNTIYF. CDR3 nucleotide sequence: TGTGCCAGCAGCCCAAGACAGAGCTCTGGAAACACCATATATTTT.

The gene calls are TRBV5-1 and TRBJ1-5, with TRBD1 matching over 7 bases. This CDR3 contains 15 residues. In germline, CDR1 is SGHRS, CDR2 YFSETQ. V shed 5 bases and J 1 base; nucleotides not matched to a gene: 6. The CDR3 DNA is TGCGCCAGCAGTGCTGGAGGGGGCAGCAATCAGCCCCAGCATTTT. It translates to CASSAGGGSNQPQHF.

This sequence joins TRBV10-3 and TRBJ2-2; 9 nucleotides line up with TRBD1. V was pared by 2 bases and J by 4 bases, with 5 bases of the junction left unmatched. The CDR3 has 16 residues. Germline V gives CDR1 ENHRY, CDR2 SYGVKD. CDR3 loop: CAISEGDRGITGELFF. The CDR3 region has the DNA TGTGCCATCAGTGAGGGTGACAGGGGGATCACCGGGGAGCTGTTTTTT.

Only a few counts were recorded for this clone. The V and J genes are TRBV6-5 and TRBJ1-1; no clear D gene. The CDR3 is made up of 14 amino acids. Trimming pared 7 bases from V and 1 base from J, leaving 13 bases between. Per germline, CDR1 MNHEY and CDR2 SVGAGI. As DNA, the CDR3 is TGTGCCAGCAATAAAGATCTAGGGAACACTGAAGCTTTCTTT. Translating gives CASNKDLGNTEAFF.

The rearrangement links TRBV6-4 to TRBJ2-3, with 7 bases aligning to TRBD1. Trimming cost V 5 bases and J 3 bases; bases outside gene matches: 17. This CDR3 comprises 18 residues. Germline assignment: CDR1 MRHNA and CDR2 SNTAGT. The CDR3 is CASSPAGTERPETDTQYF. The CDR3 nucleotides read TGTGCCAGCAGTCCCGCCGGGACAGAAAGACCTGAGACAGATACGCAGTATTTT.

V usage is TRBV9 and J usage is TRBJ2-7; the match to TRBD1 covers 8 bases. Per germline, CDR1 SGDLS and CDR2 YYNGEE. Trimming cost V 0 bases and J 5 bases; bases outside gene matches: 4. This CDR3 has 14 residues. This CDR3 reads CASSVVDRDHEQYF. The CDR3 coding sequence is TGTGCCAGCAGCGTAGTGGACAGGGATCACGAGCAGTACTTC.

The genes are TRBV6-6 and TRBJ1-6, with D perhaps matching TRBD1 (5 bases). Trimming shortened V by 10 bases and J by 16 bases, and 17 bases separated the two germline ends. CDR1 and CDR2 (germline): MNHNY, SVGAGI (reference sequence). The length of the CDR3 is 11 residues. This CDR3 reads CAILNGGKLHF. The DNA of the CDR3 is TGTGCCATCCTAAACGGGGGGAAGCTCCACTTT.

The gene calls are TRBV6-5 and TRBJ2-1; 9 positions agree with TRBD1. In germline, CDR1 is MNHEY, CDR2 SVGAGI. CDR3 length equals 14 residues. V shed 7 bases and J 4 bases; nucleotides not matched to a gene: 5. CDR3 amino acids: CASKIQGAYNEQFF. The CDR3 nucleotides read TGTGCCAGCAAGATACAGGGGGCGTACAATGAGCAGTTCTTC.

The V call is TRBV15, the J call TRBJ2-7; D is possibly TRBD1 (6 bases). With 1 base removed from V and 3 bases from J, the gap between germline ends came to 13 bases. CDR1 and CDR2 (germline): LNHNV, YYDKDF (reference sequence). There are 15 residues in the CDR3. CDR3 in DNA: TGTGCCACCAGCAGAGGTTTGACAGGCGACTACGAGCAGTACTTC. Translation gives CATSRGLTGDYEQYF. Supplemented by reference TRBV15 and TRBJ2-7, the full variable domain reads DAMVIQNPRYQVTQFGKPVTLSCSQTLNHNVMYWYQQKSSQAPKLLFHYYDKDFNNEADTPDNFQSRRPNTSFCFLDIRSPGLGDTAMYLCATSRGLTGDYEQYFGPGTRLTVT.

CDR3 residues: CASSLGLASGTDTQYF. The CDR3 DNA reads TGCGCCAGCAGCTTAGGCCTAGCTTCTGGCACAGATACGCAGTATTTT. The chain employs TRBV5-1 and TRBJ2-3; possibly TRBD2 for D (5 bases). Trimming pared 2 bases from V and 1 base from J, leaving 14 bases between. CDR3 length equals 16 residues. From germline, CDR1 is SGHRS and CDR2 YFSETQ.

This chain joins TRBV7-8 and TRBJ2-1, with 14 bases that match TRBD2. V shed 6 bases, J shed 9 bases, and the junction held 10 bases outside the gene matches. The CDR3 contains 16 residues. Germline V gene data show CDR1 as SGHVS and CDR2 as FQNEAQ. DNA of the CDR3: TGTGCCAGCAGGCCACCGGGACTAGCGGGAGCGGGTGAGCAGTTCTTC. It yields the protein CASRPPGLAGAGEQFF.

This chain links TRBV3-1 (or the pseudogene TRBV3-2) with TRBJ2-1, with 7 positions matching TRBD2. The J segment lost 9 bases and the V segment lost 4 bases, leaving 9 bases of the junction unmatched. The CDR3 runs to 14 residues. Germline-derived CDR1 and CDR2 are LGHDT and YNNKEL (reference sequence). The CDR3 DNA sequence: TGTGCCAGCAGCCCTCAGCCGACTAGCTTTGAGCAGTTCTTC. It specifies CASSPQPTSFEQFF.

The V gene is TRBV18, the J gene TRBJ2-7, with D maybe TRBD2 (5 bases). The germline V and J ends were trimmed by 3 bases and 4 bases, with 13 bases remaining between them. This CDR3 region has 14 residues. CDR1 is KGHSH, CDR2 LQKENI, per germline. The CDR3 nucleotides read TGTGCCAGCTCACCTCGGACGGGGAAGTACGAGCAGTACTTC. Translated: CASSPRTGKYEQYF.

The chain recombines TRBV4-1 with TRBJ2-5, with D maybe TRBD1 (6 bases). The CDR3 runs to 17 residues. Trimming shortened V by 0 bases and J by 5 bases, and 19 bases separated the two germline ends. Per the germline V gene, CDR1 is MGHRA and CDR2 is YSYEKL. As DNA, the CDR3 is TGCGCCAGCAGCCAAGAATGGTGGACAGCCGGTTCGGAGACCCAGTACTTC. Translated: CASSQEWWTAGSETQYF.